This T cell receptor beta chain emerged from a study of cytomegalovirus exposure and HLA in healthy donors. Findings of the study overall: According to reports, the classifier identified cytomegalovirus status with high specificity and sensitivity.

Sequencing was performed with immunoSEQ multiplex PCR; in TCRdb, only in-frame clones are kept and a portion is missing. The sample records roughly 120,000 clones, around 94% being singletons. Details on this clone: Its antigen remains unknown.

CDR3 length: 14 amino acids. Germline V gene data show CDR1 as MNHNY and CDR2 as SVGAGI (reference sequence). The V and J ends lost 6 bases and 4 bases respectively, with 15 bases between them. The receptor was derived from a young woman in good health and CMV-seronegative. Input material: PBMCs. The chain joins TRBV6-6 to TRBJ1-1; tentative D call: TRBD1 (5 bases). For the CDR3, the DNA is TGTGCCAGCAGCAACCCGACAGTACCCACTGAAGCTTTCTTT. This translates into CASSNPTVPTEAFF.